These 9 T cell receptor beta chains were all obtained from the same sample, sequenced in a study of blood T cell repertoires in COVID-19. Repertoires were generated with immunoSEQ multiplex PCR, while TCRdb's copy carries only in-frame clones and drops some. The table shows around 480,000 clones, with about 91% occurring only once. Sequencing was carried out using peripheral blood. The receptors were gathered from a woman between 50 and 59 years old with COVID-19, enrolled during active disease.

The chain has TRBV10-3 and TRBJ1-5, with TRBD1 as a possible D gene (5 bases). V was pared by 3 bases and J by 0 bases, with 9 bases between. CDR1 ENHRY and CDR2 SYGVKD come from the germline V gene. The CDR3 totals 15 residues. The CDR3 coding sequence is TGTGCCATCAGTGAAAGCAGGGATAGCAATCAGCCCCAGCATTTT. Residues: CAISESRDSNQPQHF.

The V gene is TRBV29-1, the J gene TRBJ2-7; D remains unclear. Germline-derived CDR1 and CDR2 are SQVTM and ANQGSEA. The CDR3 loop spans 11 amino acids. The V gene lost 5 bases and the J gene lost 6 bases, with 11 bases spanning the gap. The CDR3 region has the DNA TGCAGCGTTCGGTTTGGTGGCGAGCAGTACTTC. Protein: CSVRFGGEQYF.

The chain links TRBV5-1 to TRBJ2-3; 8 bases align to TRBD2. This CDR3 has 14 amino acids. CDR1 and CDR2 (germline): SGHRS, YFSETQ. The V segment lost 4 bases and the J segment 5 bases; nucleotides outside the gene matches: 6. The CDR3 region has the DNA TGCGCCAGCAGCGTTAGCGGGGAGGTAGATACGCAGTATTTT. It encodes CASSVSGEVDTQYF.

For the CDR3, the DNA is TGTGCCAGCATCAAGACAGGGCCCTATGGCTACACCTTC. Translation: CASIKTGPYGYTF. This chain joins TRBV2 and TRBJ1-2; TRBD1 matches 7 bases. CDR1 and CDR2 from the germline V gene are SNHLY and FYNNEI. This CDR3 has 13 amino acids. V trimming: 7 bases; J trimming: 4 bases; junction bases outside the gene matches: 6.

This clone was recorded once. The chain recombines TRBV24-1 with TRBJ1-2; 8 bases agree with TRBD1. Germline CDR1 reads KGHDR; CDR2 reads SFDVKD. V was pared by 4 bases and J by 4 bases, with 4 bases of the junction left unmatched. The CDR3 has 14 amino acids. CDR3 region: CATSDPGQGYGYTF. The CDR3 nucleotides read TGTGCCACCAGTGACCCTGGACAGGGCTATGGCTACACCTTC.

This chain links TRBV5-6 with TRBJ1-5; D uncertain. The CDR3 is made up of 14 amino acids. Trimming left V 3 bases short and J 2 bases short, with 9 bases between. Germline V gene data show CDR1 as SGHDT and CDR2 as YYEEEE. CDR3 loop: CASSSGRGNQPQHF. The CDR3 nucleotides read TGTGCCAGCAGCTCGGGGAGAGGCAATCAGCCCCAGCATTTT.

The rearrangement joins TRBV15 to TRBJ1-1; 7 bases match TRBD1. V was pared by 4 bases and J by 10 bases, with 12 bases of the junction left unmatched. This CDR3 spans 14 amino acids. The germline V gene encodes CDR1 LNHNV and CDR2 YYDKDF (reference sequence). The CDR3 coding sequence is TGTGCCACCAGCACAAATTTTCGGGACAGTGGAGCTTTCTTT. This gives the protein CATSTNFRDSGAFF.

The chain uses TRBV28 and TRBJ2-1; 8 bases are shared with TRBD1. The trim removed 4 bases at V and 7 bases at J, leaving 9 bases unmatched. CDR3 length: 15 amino acids. Germline CDR1 reads MDHEN; CDR2 reads SYDVKM. DNA of the CDR3: TGTGCCAGCAGTTCAGGGGGCTCTTGGGGGAATGAGCAGTTCTTC. Translating it yields CASSSGGSWGNEQFF.

The chain is built from TRBV19 and TRBJ2-7, with D perhaps matching TRBD1 (6 bases). Germline V gene data show CDR1 as LNHDA and CDR2 as SQIVND (reference sequence). V lost 3 bases and J 0 bases, leaving 18 bases between the germline ends. CDR3 length: 17 residues. The CDR3 loop reads CASSIAPHQGSSYEQYF. The CDR3 nucleotides read TGTGCCAGTAGTATTGCCCCCCACCAGGGGAGCTCCTACGAGCAGTACTTC.